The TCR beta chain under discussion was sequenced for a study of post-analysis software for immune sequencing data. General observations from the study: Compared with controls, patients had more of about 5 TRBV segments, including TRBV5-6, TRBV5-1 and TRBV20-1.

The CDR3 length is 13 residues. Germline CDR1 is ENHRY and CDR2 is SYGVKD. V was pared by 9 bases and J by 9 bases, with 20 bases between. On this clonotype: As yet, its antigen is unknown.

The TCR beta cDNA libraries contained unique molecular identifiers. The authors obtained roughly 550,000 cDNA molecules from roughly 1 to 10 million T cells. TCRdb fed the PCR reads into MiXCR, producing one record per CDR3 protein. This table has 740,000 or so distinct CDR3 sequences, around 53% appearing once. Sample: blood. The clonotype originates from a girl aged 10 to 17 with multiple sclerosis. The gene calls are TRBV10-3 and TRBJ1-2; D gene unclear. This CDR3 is CAIRPPKGYSYTF. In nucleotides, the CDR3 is TGTGCCATTAGACCTCCTAAGGGTTATAGCTACACCTTC.